This T cell receptor (beta chain) derives from a study of blood T cell repertoires in COVID-19. In the study overall: From the United States, Italy and Spain came samples of acute and convalescent COVID-19. In each case, the material was cDNA or gDNA derived from T cells, B-cell-depleted T cells, or PBMCs.

In the original workflow: Using reference gene primer amplification, nucleated cell counts were estimated. TCRdb keeps only in-frame clones here, not all; method: immunoSEQ multiplex PCR. The DNA gave D and trimming, while V, J and clone size come from that table. The table shows fewer than 350,000 clones, with about 76% occurring only once. Sequencing was carried out using peripheral blood. This receptor was identified in a woman in her sixties or seventies with active or convalescent COVID-19.

CDR3 nucleotides: TGTGCTAGTGGAACAGACAGGGGAGGTCTTATCGGAGCTTTCTTT. Encoded protein: CASGTDRGGLIGAFF. The chain employs TRBV12-5 and TRBJ1-1; 8 positions match TRBD1. V lost 6 bases and J lost 10; bases outside the gene matches: 16. The CDR3 covers 15 residues. Germline CDR1 LGHNT, CDR2 FRNRAP. Drawing the rest from reference TRBV12-5 and TRBJ1-1, the complete variable domain is DARVTQTPRHKVTEMGQEVTMRCQPILGHNTVFWYRQTMMQGLELLAYFRNRAPLDDSGMPKDRFSAEMPDATLATLKIQPSEPRDSAVYFCASGTDRGGLIGAFFGQGTRLTVV.